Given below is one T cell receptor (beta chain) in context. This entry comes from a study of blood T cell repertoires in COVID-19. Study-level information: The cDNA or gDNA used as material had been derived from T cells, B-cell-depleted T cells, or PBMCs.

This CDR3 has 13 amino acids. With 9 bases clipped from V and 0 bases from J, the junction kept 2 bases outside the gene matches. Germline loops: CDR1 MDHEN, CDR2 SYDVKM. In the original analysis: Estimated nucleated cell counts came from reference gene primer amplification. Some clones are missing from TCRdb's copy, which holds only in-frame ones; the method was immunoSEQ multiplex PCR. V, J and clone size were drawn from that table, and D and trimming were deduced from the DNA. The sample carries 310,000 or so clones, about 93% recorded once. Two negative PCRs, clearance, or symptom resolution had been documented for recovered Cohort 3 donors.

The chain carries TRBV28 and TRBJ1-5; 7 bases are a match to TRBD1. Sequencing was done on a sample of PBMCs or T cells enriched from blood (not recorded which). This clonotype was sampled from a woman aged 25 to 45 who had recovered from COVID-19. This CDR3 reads CASQGDSNQPQHF. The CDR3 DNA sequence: TGTGCCAGTCAGGGGGATAGCAATCAGCCCCAGCATTTT.